The 28 T cell receptor beta chains listed next were all sequenced from one sample in a study of tumor-infiltrating lymphocytes in primary liver carcinoma. Researchers generated TCR beta cDNA from 500 to 600 ng of total RNA, relying on a constant-region primer. Researchers made the TCR beta libraries by running three nested multiplex PCR rounds with slightly modified ARM-PCR. The first two PCR rounds, roughly 10 cycles each, used TRBV1-TRBV30 forward primers and a C-beta reverse primer. Each CDR3 protein gets one entry after TCRdb re-called the multiplex PCR reads with MiXCR. The sample includes 55,000 to 70,000 distinct CDR3 sequences, less than 85% seen only once; the top ten take roughly three fifths. Co-extracted RNA and DNA came from about 20-30 mg of unsorted bulk tissue. Specimen: liver tumor tissue from sampling region 2. Subset reported: tumor region T2, inferior pole. These receptors were taken from a man aged 40-50 years with primary liver carcinoma and hepatitis B virus infection.

Worth noting for this clonotype: Likely a read error: the CDR3 ends without its conserved phenylalanine or tryptophan. V and J are TRBV7-9 and TRBJ2-1, with TRBD2 matching over 10 bases. This CDR3 has 18 residues. CDR1 SEHNR and CDR2 FQNEAQ come from the germline V gene (reference sequence). V dropped 2 bases and J dropped 6; count of bases not matched to a gene: 13. CDR3 residues: CASSLRLAGEVESNEQFI. In nucleotides, the CDR3 is TGTGCCAGCAGCTTACGTCTAGCGGGAGAGGTAGAAAGCAATGAGCAGTTCATC.

Many counts were recorded for this clonotype. The rearrangement uses TRBV11-2 and TRBJ2-3, with unresolved D. The CDR3 runs to 14 residues. Trimming removed 0 bases at V and 1 base at J, with 5 bases between. Germline CDR1 and CDR2: SGHAT and FQNNGV. CDR3 sequence: CASSLDLGTDTQYF. The CDR3 DNA is TGTGCCAGCAGCTTAGATCTGGGCACAGATACGCAGTATTTT.

Comment on this clonotype: A much larger clone lies one base from this, so it may be a read error. The V call is TRBV29-1, the J call TRBJ1-1; D gene ambiguous. Germline loops: CDR1 SQVTM, CDR2 ANQGSEA. CDR3 length: 11 amino acids. Trimming stripped 7 bases from V and 11 bases from J, with 17 bases between. The CDR3 nucleotides are TGCAGCGGATCCACGAAGAATGGGGCTTTCTTT. It specifies CSGSTKNGAFF.

This sequence joins TRBV11-2 and TRBJ2-7; 11 bases align to TRBD2. CDR3 length: 16 residues. V was clipped by 0 bases and J by 2 bases; unmatched bases: 3. Germline assignment: CDR1 SGHAT and CDR2 FQNNGV. This CDR3 is CASSLEASGRPYEQYF. CDR3 coding DNA: TGTGCCAGCAGCTTAGAAGCTAGCGGGAGGCCCTACGAGCAGTACTTC.

This clonotype has just a few counts. The junction does not match germline at one end; this may be a read error. The gene calls are TRBV10-3 and TRBJ2-7; TRBD2 is a possible D gene (6 bases). The CDR3 extends over 13 amino acids. Germline V gene data show CDR1 as ENHRY and CDR2 as SYGVKD. The CDR3 here is CAISGPGRHEQYF. CDR3 nucleotide sequence: TGTGCCATCAGTGGGCCGGGGAGGCACGAGCAGTACTTT.

The V gene is TRBV11-3, the J gene TRBJ2-1, with TRBD2 matching 8 bases. Germline values: CDR1 SGHNT, CDR2 YENEEA. This CDR3 is built from 15 residues. V dropped 2 bases and J dropped 2; count of bases not matched to a gene: 2. The CDR3 protein is CASSLQAGAYNEQFF. DNA for the CDR3: TGTGCCAGCAGCTTACAAGCGGGAGCCTACAATGAGCAGTTCTTC.

Worth noting for this clonotype: An end of the junction does not agree with germline; a read error may underlie this. This chain connects TRBV4-1 to TRBJ2-3; 9 nucleotides match TRBD1. CDR1 and CDR2 (germline): MGHRA, YSYEKL. The CDR3 spans 19 residues. The CDR3 here is CASSQDPPLGQGNTDTQYF. The DNA for the CDR3 is TGCGCCAGCAGCCAAGATCCCCCCCTGGGACAGGGTAACACAGATACACAGTATTTT.

The rearrangement uses TRBV7-8 and TRBJ2-1, with TRBD2 as a possible D gene (5 bases). V shed 8 bases and J shed 0 bases, with 23 bases lying between them. Germline V gene data show CDR1 as SGHVS and CDR2 as FQNEAQ. This CDR3 comprises 18 residues. In DNA form, the CDR3 reads TGTGCCAGCGGCCCTCATGGAGGCTCAGCGGTCTCCTACAATGAGCAGTTCTTC. This encodes CASGPHGGSAVSYNEQFF.

This chain connects TRBV29-1 to TRBJ2-7, with 9 bases matching TRBD1. The CDR3 covers 12 residues. Germline CDR1 is SQVTM and CDR2 is ANQGSEA. In DNA, the CDR3 is TGCAGGGTTTCGGGACAGGGAGAAGTGCAGTACTTC. The encoded protein is CRVSGQGEVQYF.

On this clonotype itself: Here the CDR3 omits its conserved ending phenylalanine or tryptophan, so a read error is the likely source. The limits of the CDR3 on the DNA are not certain, so only TCRdb's listed CDR3 is given. The V call is TRBV11-2, the J call TRBJ2-5; the table's D gene call, TRBD1, was not cross checked with the DNA. The CDR3 has 16 residues if both end residues are counted. Germline V gives CDR1 SGHAT, CDR2 FQNNGV. The CDR3 protein is CASSLTAGGSGEVLYL.

On this clonotype: A read error is likely, as this CDR3 ends without the conserved phenylalanine or tryptophan. The DNA is left out, because the CDR3 cannot be placed on it with certainty; the CDR3 is given as TCRdb lists it. The CDR3 loop is CASGTRGDNSPIHI. The V call is TRBV6-5, the J call TRBJ1-6. Including both end residues, the CDR3 is 14 amino acids long. CDR1 and CDR2 from the germline V gene are MNHEY and SVGAGI.

This clonotype was seen a handful of times. A junction end diverges from the germline sequence, so it may reflect a read error. DNA for the CDR3: TGCGCCAGCAGCCAGGTGGGAGGGTACAATGAGAAGTTCTTC. It encodes CASSQVGGYNEKFF. V and J are TRBV4-1 and TRBJ2-1; 7 positions agree with TRBD2. The CDR3 runs to 14 residues. Germline CDR1 MGHRA, CDR2 YSYEKL.

Points on this clonotype: It is likely a read error, because the conserved phenylalanine at the end of the CDR3 is missing. Because the CDR3's place on the DNA is in doubt, the DNA is left out and the CDR3 is given as listed by TCRdb. The rearrangement links TRBV11-2 to TRBJ2-1. Germline assignment: CDR1 SGHAT and CDR2 FQNNGV. 11 amino acids form the CDR3, both terminal residues included. CDR3 protein: CARSFLGELFI.

This clonotype was detected only a few times. The final CDR3 position lacks the conserved phenylalanine or tryptophan, pointing to a likely read error. The rearrangement links TRBV24-1 to TRBJ2-7, with D possibly matching TRBD2 (5 bases). V was pared by 5 bases and J by 2 bases, with 9 bases between. The CDR3 consists of 13 residues. The V gene's germline CDR1 is KGHDR and CDR2 SFDVKD. CDR3 coding DNA: TGTGCCACCAGTGGCGGTAGCGCCTACGAGCAGTACATC. It is translated as CATSGGSAYEQYI.

CDR3: CASTPQERYGYTF. The CDR3 DNA follows: TGTGCCAGCACTCCGCAAGAGCGCTATGGCTACACCTTC. The chain employs TRBV12-3 or TRBV12-4 and TRBJ1-2; D remains ambiguous. This CDR3 is 13 amino acids long. V was pared by 7 bases and J by 4 bases, with 13 bases between.

The rearrangement joins TRBV11-2 to TRBJ2-7; D may be TRBD1 (6 bases). Germline assignment: CDR1 SGHAT and CDR2 FQNNGV. V gave up 4 bases and J gave up 5 bases, with 18 bases separating them. This CDR3 has 15 amino acids. CDR3 bases: TGTGCCAGCAGCTGGGGACATGAGGTTGTGCACGAGCAGTACTTC. Its protein is CASSWGHEVVHEQYF.

For this clonotype: This clone may be a read error of a much larger clone one base away. This sequence joins TRBV4-2 and TRBJ1-2; the match to TRBD1 covers 11 bases. The CDR3 has 17 residues. Germline V CDR1 and CDR2: LGHNA, YNFKEQ. After removal of 1 base from V and 8 bases from J, the junction contained 12 bases not matched to a gene. Here the CDR3 DNA reads TGTGCCAGCAGCCAAGTACGGACAGGGGGCGCAGCGAAGGGCTACACCTTC. Its protein product is CASSQVRTGGAAKGYTF.

The chain uses TRBV12-3 or TRBV12-4 and TRBJ1-6; D uncertain. The CDR3 totals 12 residues. This CDR3 reads CGGSLENSPLHF. The CDR3 DNA sequence: TGTGGCGGCAGTTTAGAGAATTCACCCCTCCACTTT.

Details on this clonotype: One end of the junction varies from germline; a read error may be responsible. The rearrangement links TRBV6-6 to TRBJ1-5; D call uncertain. The CDR3 loop spans 14 amino acids. Germline values: CDR1 MNHNY, CDR2 SVGAGI (reference sequence). CDR3 residues: CASNESNSNQPQHF. The CDR3, as DNA: TGTGCCAGCAATGAGAGTAATAGCAATCAACCCCAGCATTTT.

The chain uses TRBV29-1 and TRBJ1-1; perhaps TRBD1 as D (5 bases). This CDR3 is 14 amino acids long. Germline CDR1 is SQVTM and CDR2 is ANQGSEA. Trimming left V 7 bases short and J 0 bases short, with 15 bases between. CDR3 loop: CSGYFGTLNTEAFF. The DNA of the CDR3 is TGCAGCGGTTACTTCGGGACTCTGAACACTGAAGCTTTCTTT.

For this clonotype: One junction end disagrees with the germline gene, perhaps due to a read error. The rearrangement joins TRBV29-1 to TRBJ2-1; the match to TRBD1 covers 7 bases. The germline V gene has CDR1 SQVTM and CDR2 ANQGSEA. The CDR3 length is 14 residues. The DNA for the CDR3 is TGCAGCGTTGAAACAGGGGACCCCTACAATGCGCAGTTCTTC. Translating gives CSVETGDPYNAQFF.

In the case of this clonotype: The conserved phenylalanine or tryptophan normally closing the CDR3 is absent here, so this likely arose from a read error. It is unclear where the CDR3 begins or ends on the DNA, so no DNA is shown, and the CDR3 is as TCRdb lists it. The rearrangement uses TRBV11-3 and TRBJ1-1. The CDR3 totals 13 residues, both ends included. The germline gives CDR1 SGHNT, CDR2 YENEEA. Here the CDR3 reads CASSLDRNTEPFL.

The rearrangement joins TRBV10-3 to TRBJ2-5; TRBD1 matches at 8 bases. CDR1 ENHRY and CDR2 SYGVKD come from the germline V gene. V was pared by 3 bases and J by 10 bases, with 7 bases of the junction left unmatched. The CDR3 is 13 amino acids. The CDR3 is CAISDRGRGIQYF. CDR3 in DNA: TGTGCCATCAGTGACAGGGGGCGTGGGATCCAGTACTTC.

In the case of this clonotype: Sequence at one end of the junction differs from germline and may be a read error. The rearrangement links TRBV4-1 to TRBJ2-7; 10 nucleotides line up with TRBD1. The CDR3 covers 14 residues. Germline V gene lookup returns CDR1 MGHRA and CDR2 YSYEKL. The CDR3 is CASNQGDRGGEEYF. CDR3 nucleotides: TGCGCCAGCAACCAAGGGGACAGGGGAGGCGAGGAGTACTTC.

The V gene is TRBV6-2 or TRBV6-3, the J gene TRBJ2-3, with 12 bases identical to TRBD2. The V segment lost 9 bases and the J segment 4 bases; nucleotides outside the gene matches: 17. CDR3 length: 18 residues. CDR1 and CDR2 from the germline V gene are MNHEY and SVGEGT. CDR3 residues: CASSILRLAGAGADTQYF. The DNA for the CDR3 is TGTGCCAGTAGCATCCTCCGACTAGCGGGAGCGGGGGCAGATACGCAGTATTTT.

Details on this clonotype: One junction end does not reproduce the germline sequence, and a read error may be involved. V and J are TRBV6-6 and TRBJ1-1; 9 bases agree with TRBD1. From germline, CDR1 is MNHNY and CDR2 SVGAGI (reference sequence). The CDR3 length is 14 residues. The chain's CDR3 is CANSGTGIRTEAFF. The CDR3 DNA is TGTGCCAACAGTGGGACAGGGATAAGGACTGAAGCTTTCTTT.

This chain joins TRBV20-1 and TRBJ2-6; TRBD1 is a possible D gene (6 bases). The V end lost 1 base, the J end lost 0 bases, and 13 bases lay between the germline ends. The CDR3 covers 17 residues. Germline V CDR1 and CDR2: DFQATT, SNEGSKA (reference sequence). The CDR3 DNA reads as TGCAGTGCTAGAGGGGGGCCACACAACTCTGGGGCCAACGTCCTGACTTTC. Translated, it gives CSARGGPHNSGANVLTF.

The chain links TRBV6-5 to TRBJ2-6; D gene uncertain. V lost 7 bases and J 1 base, leaving 8 bases between the germline ends. The CDR3 length is 14 residues. Germline CDR1 is MNHEY and CDR2 is SVGAGI. The CDR3 nucleotides are TGTGCCAGCATTCAAGAGTCTGGGGCCAACGTCCTGACTTTC. Residues: CASIQESGANVLTF.